The TCR beta chain described here comes from a study of blood T cell repertoires in COVID-19. Across the study: Some COVID-19 samples were acute and others convalescent; all came from the United States, Italy and Spain. Nucleic acid was either cDNA or gDNA, and it came from T cells, B-cell-depleted T cells, or PBMCs.

Seattle-derived patients entered the study during active infection and were followed longitudinally. This CDR3 comprises 15 residues. Trimming shortened V by 7 bases and J by 0 bases, and 13 bases separated the two germline ends. The germline gives CDR1 MNHNS, CDR2 SASEGT. As processed by the authors: Amplification with reference gene primers provided the estimates of nucleated cell counts. Sequenced by immunoSEQ multiplex PCR; TCRdb stores in-frame clones only, minus some. The V and J calls and clone size were taken over from that table, and D and trimming were inferred from the DNA. The data show about 130,000 clones, around 75% seen once.

The J gene is TRBJ1-3, the V gene TRBV6-1; D might be TRBD1 (5 bases). Source material: peripheral blood. The receptor comes from a woman in her 70s with COVID-19, enrolled during active disease. This CDR3 is CASTPTVSSGNTIYF. The CDR3 DNA follows: TGTGCCAGCACCCCGACAGTAAGCTCTGGAAACACCATATATTTT.